This TCR beta chain emerged from a study of identifying expanded T cells in peripheral blood (dated by TCRdb to 2018 to 2020). About the study as a whole: Technical replicates were generated by sequencing separate aliquots of the same genomic DNA pool, with four replicates compared pairwise.

The CDR3 goes from the cysteine to the phenylalanine over 15 residues. Just CDR3 DNA is preserved here, 45 bases in frame from base 1. V is trimmed back by 3 bases and J by 5 bases, and the junction contains 6 bases that no gene match accounts for. Via the germline V gene, CDR1 is KGHSH and CDR2 LQKENI. The sample holds a few counts of this clone. It lacks a known antigen. Base qualities are not recorded, but no much larger clone differs from it by a single base. During the collection period, no infections or other immune events were recorded for the healthy donors. Blood repertoires from healthy donors were used as a training cohort for calibrating time-dependent variance in a beta-binomial model of differential abundance of T-cell clones. The training cohort included approximately 10 healthy donors, of whom 3 were female and 7 were male. The donors were between roughly 29 and 64 years old, with an average age of about 47 years. Whole blood from each healthy donor was obtained from a commercial supplier and was collected at three time points two to three weeks apart. For immunosequencing, genomic DNA was extracted from unsorted whole blood.

The immunoSEQ Assay, which relies on bias-controlled multiplex PCR amplification of genomic DNA, was used to profile TCRbeta CDR3 regions. Regarding the original processing steps: The absolute abundance of each unique TCRbeta CDR3 region was quantified after sequences were collapsed and filtered. Differential abundance was tested with two models: a binomial (Fisher-equivalent) model and a beta-binomial model that adds time-dependent variance fitted from healthy donors. Any clone with fewer than 5 combined templates was excluded, and a clone was called differentially abundant if its Benjamini-Hochberg FDR was below 0.01. Using the form v = (b*log(k)+a)^2, the beta-binomial variance was modeled as a function of the total template count across the two samples. Not all clones reach the TCRdb copy of this immuneACCESS table, which keeps in-frame sequences only. Checked studies attribute under half of the gap to unresolved V genes and leave the rest unexplained. That table gives V, J and clone size, and the DNA gave D and trimming. For this sample there are approximately 80,000 clones; almost 85% appear just once. Approximately 20% of the sample comes from the top ten.

The paper's findings and limits, for the study overall: The binomial model flagged approximately 1.3 differentially abundant clones between technical replicates but about 16.4 over roughly 2 weeks and 19 over about 4 weeks. It was expected by the authors that biological variance in healthy repertoires might increase further over much longer intervals, such as months to years. Variance in clone template counts between roughly 2-week samples significantly increased with total template count across all healthy donors. Both the number of clones called differentially abundant and the false-positive rate were significantly reduced by the beta-binomial model across all healthy-donor time intervals.

The chain employs TRBV18 and TRBJ2-5; 10 of the junction bases match TRBD1. The TCR originated in a person between 18 and 75 years old in good health. Sequencing used blood. The CDR3 loop reads CASSPTGGYKETQYF. In nucleotides, the sequence is TGTGCCAGCTCACCGACAGGGGGCTATAAGGAGACCCAGTACTTC.